This TCR beta chain was recorded in a study of blood T cell repertoires in COVID-19. Study background: COVID-19 samples from acute and convalescent phases originated in the United States, Italy and Spain. From T cells, B-cell-depleted T cells, or PBMCs came the material, which was cDNA or gDNA.

The CDR3 extends over 14 amino acids. V was trimmed by 6 bases and J by 3 bases, leaving 14 bases between them. Germline loops: CDR1 MNHNY, CDR2 SVGAGI (reference sequence). Study processing details: How many nucleated cells were present was estimated from reference gene primer amplification. Clones were read by immunoSEQ multiplex PCR, and TCRdb kept only the in-frame ones, dropping some. The V and J calls and clone size come from that table; D and trimming were worked out from the DNA. The data show a few hundred thousand clones, approximately 82% seen once. This receptor was identified in a man aged 25 to 40 who had recovered from COVID-19. Input material: peripheral blood. V is TRBV6-6 and J is TRBJ1-1; maybe TRBD1 (6 bases). This CDR3 reads CASSRKGGDTEAFF. The CDR3 DNA reads as TGTGCCAGCAGCAGGAAAGGGGGGGACACTGAAGCTTTCTTT.